Listed here are 22 T cell receptor beta chains from one sample, sequenced in a study of T cells in Graves' hyperthyroidism and ophthalmopathy. Amplification of TCR beta CDR3 regions was performed using RNA transcripts as template. A first-round RT-PCR of the TCR CDR3 used the HTBI primer set. One entry per CDR3 protein results from TCRdb running MiXCR on the multiplex PCR reads. The table lists approximately 330,000 distinct CDR3 sequences, around 15% of them singletons. The sequenced sample was blood. All receptors derive from a woman between 40 and 55 years old with Graves' ophthalmopathy.

As to this clonotype: One junction end does not reproduce the germline sequence, and a read error may be involved. This sequence joins TRBV7-2 and TRBJ1-5, with D possibly matching TRBD1 (5 bases). Germline CDR1 SGHTA, CDR2 FQGNSA. This CDR3 has 14 residues. CDR3 amino acids: CASSRDRGNPPQHF. Here the CDR3 DNA reads TGTGCCAGCAGCAGGGACCGGGGCAATCCGCCCCAGCATTTT. The variable domain in full, completed from reference TRBV7-2 and TRBJ1-5, reads GAGVSQSPSNKVTEKGKDVELRCDPISGHTALYWYRQSLGQGLEFLIYFQGNSAPDKSGLPSDRFSAERTGGSVSTLTIQRTQQEDSAVYLCASSRDRGNPPQHFGDGTRLSIL.

This clonotype was detected many times. This chain connects TRBV3-1 to TRBJ1-5; perhaps TRBD1 as D (6 bases). The CDR3 length is 14 residues. The germline V gene encodes CDR1 LGHDT and CDR2 YNNKEL (reference sequence). V was cut by 1 base and J by 6 bases, with 10 bases left in between. The CDR3 DNA follows: TGTGCCAGCAGCCAAGGAACAGGGACTCAGCCCCAGCATTTT. Protein: CASSQGTGTQPQHF.

This clonotype appeared a few times. A much larger clone differs from this one at a single base, so this may be a read error. The chain recombines TRBV4-2 with TRBJ2-3, with 14 bases lining up with TRBD2. Germline lookup yields CDR1 LGHNA and CDR2 YNFKEQ. The CDR3 spans 15 residues. The CDR3 sequence: CANSLTSGGADTQYF. The CDR3 DNA follows: TGTGCCAACAGCTTGACTAGCGGGGGGGCAGATACGCAGTATTTT.

This clonotype was seen more than once but under ten times. The chain uses TRBV15 and TRBJ1-5; TRBD1 is a possible D gene (5 bases). Germline CDR1 LNHNV, CDR2 YYDKDF (reference sequence). V lost 6 bases to trimming and J lost 0 bases, with 9 bases between them. This CDR3 has 14 amino acids. CDR3 residues: CATRGAVSNQPQHF. As DNA, the CDR3 is TGTGCCACCAGAGGGGCGGTTAGCAATCAGCCCCAGCATTTT.

The chain recombines TRBV18 with TRBJ2-2, with D possibly matching TRBD1 (6 bases). The CDR3 is 14 amino acids. Germline CDR1 KGHSH, CDR2 LQKENI. V lost 6 bases and J lost 5, with 13 bases in between. The CDR3 is CASSYQQGTGELFF. CDR3 coding DNA: TGTGCCAGCTCTTACCAGCAGGGGACCGGGGAGCTGTTTTTT.

The V call is TRBV4-1, the J call TRBJ2-7; D perhaps matches TRBD2 (6 bases). Germline CDR1 reads MGHRA; CDR2 reads YSYEKL. The CDR3 has 15 residues. With 4 bases removed from V and 0 bases from J, the gap between germline ends came to 13 bases. The CDR3 sequence: CASSLGLSGSYEQYF. The CDR3 nucleotides read TGCGCCAGCAGCCTAGGACTAAGCGGCTCCTACGAGCAGTACTTC.

This clonotype was detected ten times or more. The rearrangement joins TRBV27 to TRBJ2-3; 11 nucleotides match TRBD2. The CDR3 spans 19 residues. The germline gives CDR1 MNHEY, CDR2 SMNVEV (reference sequence). The trim removed 7 bases at V and 2 bases at J, leaving 17 bases unmatched. CDR3 amino acids: CASTPLSSGLAGLTDTQYF. DNA for the CDR3: TGTGCCAGCACCCCCCTCTCTTCTGGACTAGCGGGCCTCACAGATACGCAGTATTTT.

This clonotype has ten or more counts. The chain joins TRBV12-3 or TRBV12-4 to TRBJ2-1; 12 bases map to TRBD2. V trimming: 4 bases; J trimming: 5 bases; junction bases outside the gene matches: 9. This CDR3 is built from 17 residues. CDR3 coding DNA: TGTGCCAGCAGTTCTAGCCTAGCGGGGGGGCCGCACAATGAGCAGTTCTTC. This encodes CASSSSLAGGPHNEQFF.

This rearrangement joins TRBV3-1 to TRBJ2-7; D is possibly TRBD2 (5 bases). Germline CDR1 is LGHDT and CDR2 is YNNKEL (reference sequence). The germline V and J ends were trimmed by 4 bases and 3 bases, with 10 bases remaining between them. The CDR3 is made up of 13 amino acids. CDR3 loop: CASSRPGYYEQYF. In DNA form, the CDR3 reads TGTGCCAGCAGCCGTCCGGGATACTACGAGCAGTACTTC.

This clonotype was seen repeatedly, ten times or more. J is TRBJ1-5 and V is TRBV29-1, with unresolved D. This CDR3 contains 13 residues. Germline values: CDR1 SQVTM, CDR2 ANQGSEA. The ends were cut back, 2 bases at V and 7 bases at J, with 12 bases in the middle. For the CDR3, the DNA is TGCAGCGTTGAACAGGCCTCTGGGCAGCCCCAGCATTTT. Protein sequence: CSVEQASGQPQHF.

This clonotype was counted many times. The chain employs TRBV28 and TRBJ2-7, with D possibly being TRBD1 (6 bases). The germline V gene encodes CDR1 MDHEN and CDR2 SYDVKM. The CDR3 has 19 amino acids. Deletions cut 3 bases from V and 0 bases from J, with 24 bases between. This chain's CDR3 is CASSFVLILQGISSYEQYF. The CDR3 DNA follows: TGTGCCAGCAGTTTCGTACTAATCCTCCAGGGGATCTCCTCCTACGAGCAGTACTTC.

This clonotype has a handful of counts. V usage is TRBV7-8 and J usage is TRBJ2-1, with 12 bases identical to TRBD2. The CDR3 covers 15 residues. Trimming at V came to 3 bases and at J to 9 bases, leaving 6 bases not matched to a gene. Per germline, CDR1 SGHVS and CDR2 FQNEAQ. CDR3 sequence reads: CASSLSGLAGPEQFF. The CDR3, as DNA: TGTGCCAGCAGCTTGAGCGGACTAGCGGGACCTGAGCAGTTCTTC. The complete variable domain, with remaining parts taken from reference TRBV7-8 and TRBJ2-1, reads GAGVSQSPRYKVAKRGQDVALRCDPISGHVSLFWYQQALGQGPEFLTYFQNEAQLDKSGLPSDRFFAERPEGSVSTLKIQRTQQEDSAVYLCASSLSGLAGPEQFFGPGTRLTVL.

This clonotype was recorded a few times. This chain uses TRBV20-1 with TRBJ1-2; 11 bases are a match to TRBD1. The CDR3 runs 15 residues. CDR1 DFQATT and CDR2 SNEGSKA come from the germline V gene (reference sequence). V shed 3 bases and J 4 bases; nucleotides not matched to a gene: 7. The CDR3, as DNA: TGCAGTGCTAGGAGGGTAGGGACAGGGGGCTATGGCTACACCTTC. Protein product: CSARRVGTGGYGYTF.

Many counts were recorded for this clonotype. The V call is TRBV2, the J call TRBJ1-2; 11 positions agree with TRBD1. The germline gives CDR1 SNHLY, CDR2 FYNNEI. Germline trimming cut 6 bases from V and 7 bases from J; bases unmatched to any gene: 7. This CDR3 is 14 amino acids long. The CDR3 region is CASRRTGGETGYTF. The CDR3 DNA is TGTGCCAGCAGAAGGACAGGGGGCGAGACTGGCTACACCTTC.

There are many counts of this clonotype. V is TRBV28 and J is TRBJ2-2; 11 bases are a match to TRBD2. V gave up 6 bases and J gave up 6 bases; unmatched junction bases: 15. Germline V gene sequence: CDR1 MDHEN, CDR2 SYDVKM. The CDR3 consists of 18 residues. CDR3 nucleotides: TGTGCCAGCAGCTTACTTAGCGGGAGGGCCGCCCGTCCCGGGGAGCTGTTTTTT. Amino acids: CASSLLSGRAARPGELFF.

In the case of this clonotype: Possible read error: a much larger clone is one base away. The chain uses TRBV29-1 and TRBJ1-2, with D possibly TRBD1 on 5 matching bases. The CDR3 has 14 amino acids. CDR1 is SQVTM and CDR2 is ANQGSEA in the germline V gene. The V end lost 2 bases, the J end lost 4 bases, and 14 bases lay between the germline ends. The CDR3 coding sequence is TGCAGCGTTGAACCTTCAGGGACCACCTATGGCTACACCTTC. Protein product: CSVEPSGTTYGYTF. The whole variable domain, remainder taken from reference TRBV29-1 and TRBJ1-2, is SAVISQKPSRDICQRGTSLTIQCQVDSQVTMMFWYRQQPGQSLTLIATANQGSEATYESGFVIDKFPISRPNLTFSTLTVSNMSPEDSSIYLCSVEPSGTTYGYTFGSGTRLTVV.

V is TRBV29-1 and J is TRBJ2-4; 8 nucleotides match TRBD2. J lost 3 bases, V lost 4 bases, and 8 bases had no gene match. The length of the CDR3 is 15 residues. Looked up from germline, CDR1 is SQVTM and CDR2 is ANQGSEA. The CDR3 nucleotides read TGCAGCGTTGCTGAGGCGGGAGGATTCAAAAACATTCAGTACTTC. Translated, it gives CSVAEAGGFKNIQYF.

This clonotype appeared many times. This sequence joins TRBV6-1 and TRBJ2-7, with 8 bases aligning to TRBD1. The germline gives CDR1 MNHNS, CDR2 SASEGT. The V and J ends lost 6 bases and 3 bases, in that order; junction bases with no gene match: 7. The CDR3 has 14 residues. For the CDR3, the DNA is TGTGCCAGCAGCGGGACAGGAGTGAACTACGAGCAGTACTTC. It encodes CASSGTGVNYEQYF.

This clonotype was picked up many times. The chain has TRBV15 and TRBJ1-2, with a weak D call TRBD1 (6 bases). Germline V gives CDR1 LNHNV, CDR2 YYDKDF (reference sequence). The V and J ends lost 5 bases and 7 bases respectively, with 20 bases between them. This CDR3 comprises 15 residues. The CDR3 loop reads CATSPRDMGWSGYTF. CDR3 sequence (DNA): TGTGCCACCAGCCCCCGGGACATGGGGTGGAGTGGCTACACCTTC.

The genes are TRBV11-3 and TRBJ2-2; D gene uncertain. Per germline, CDR1 SGHNT and CDR2 YENEEA. Deletions cut 5 bases from V and 6 bases from J, with 7 bases between. The CDR3 has 12 amino acids. This CDR3 is CASSPLSGELFF. For the CDR3, the DNA is TGTGCCAGCAGCCCACTCTCCGGGGAGCTGTTTTTT.

This clonotype appeared a few times. The J gene is TRBJ2-1, the V gene TRBV3-1; D is possibly TRBD2 (6 bases). The CDR3 runs to 16 residues. Trimming stripped 4 bases from V and 3 bases from J, with 16 bases between. The germline V gene encodes CDR1 LGHDT and CDR2 YNNKEL (reference sequence). The CDR3 nucleotides read TGTGCCAGCAGCCGTCGGGGTGGACTAATCTACAATGAGCAGTTCTTC. Its protein is CASSRRGGLIYNEQFF.

This clonotype was recorded at least ten times. The V and J genes are TRBV29-1 and TRBJ1-1; D not resolved. Germline values: CDR1 SQVTM, CDR2 ANQGSEA. The CDR3 spans 11 residues. V lost 3 bases to trimming and J lost 11 bases, with 13 bases between them. CDR3 nucleotide sequence: TGCAGCGTTGATGGAGGGCCCCTCGCTTTCTTT. Translation: CSVDGGPLAFF. The variable domain in full, with the rest retrieved from reference TRBV29-1 and TRBJ1-1, is SAVISQKPSRDICQRGTSLTIQCQVDSQVTMMFWYRQQPGQSLTLIATANQGSEATYESGFVIDKFPISRPNLTFSTLTVSNMSPEDSSIYLCSVDGGPLAFFGQGTRLTVV.